One sample yielded the 13 T cell receptor beta chains listed below, sequenced in a study of CD8+ T cells in alopecia areata. In each case, RNA was isolated and then reverse transcribed into cDNA as the sequencing template. Method: immunoSEQ multiplex PCR; TCRdb's copy keeps in-frame clones and lacks some. The table has about 120,000 clones, about 50% seen once. The treatment denotes: oral pan-JAK inhibitor, 5-10 mg twice daily. The sequencing used CD4+ T cells sorted from blood, collected at week 4, from a patient treated with tofacitinib. The source of these receptors is a human donor with alopecia areata.

For this clone: An end of the junction differs from the germline gene, which may be a read error. This chain joins TRBV7-6 and TRBJ1-1; D ambiguous. The germline CDR1 and CDR2 sequences are SGHVS and FNYEAQ. The CDR3 runs 14 residues. CDR3 bases: TGTGCCAGCACCTTAACTGGGGATGCGGCTGAAGCTTTCTTT. It is translated as CASTLTGDAAEAFF.

The chain links TRBV30 to TRBJ2-1; tentative D call: TRBD2 (5 bases). The V gene's germline CDR1 is GTSNPN and CDR2 SVGIG (reference sequence). CDR3 length equals 15 residues. Trimming removed 4 bases at V and 1 base at J, with 14 bases between. The CDR3 sequence is CAWTSRGSSYNEQFF. The CDR3 region has the DNA TGTGCCTGGACCAGCCGGGGTAGTTCCTACAATGAGCAGTTCTTC.

This clone was counted only a few times. This chain connects TRBV29-1 to TRBJ2-2, with D maybe TRBD1 (5 bases). The CDR3 extends over 14 amino acids. In germline, CDR1 is SQVTM, CDR2 ANQGSEA. Trimming took 4 bases from V and 6 from J, leaving 15 bases between them. CDR3 loop: CSVGTRALSGELFF. In nucleotides, the CDR3 is TGCAGCGTTGGGACAAGGGCACTTTCCGGGGAGCTGTTTTTT.

V and J are TRBV10-2 and TRBJ1-1, with 8 bases that match TRBD1. The length of the CDR3 is 12 residues. Trimming removed 8 bases from V and 3 bases from J; junction bases left unmatched: 2. Germline-derived CDR1 and CDR2 are WSHSY and SAAADI. This CDR3 is CASGQGDTEAFF. CDR3 nucleotides: TGCGCCAGCGGACAGGGTGACACTGAAGCTTTCTTT.

The chain carries TRBV14 and TRBJ2-1, with 15 bases fitting TRBD2. Germline CDR1 SGHDN, CDR2 FVKESK. V lost 4 bases, J lost 5 bases, and 3 bases stayed unmatched. This CDR3 is built from 16 residues. The CDR3 region has the DNA TGTGCCAGCAGCCCCGGACTAGCGGGAGGGAACAATGAGCAGTTCTTC. It encodes CASSPGLAGGNNEQFF.

The chain couples TRBV6-6 to TRBJ1-2; unclear D gene. The CDR3 sequence is 15 residues long. Germline CDR1 reads MNHNY; CDR2 reads SVGAGI (reference sequence). Trimming took 1 base from V and 6 from J, leaving 15 bases between them. The DNA of the CDR3 is TGTGCCAGCAGTTACTTCCGCGAAGGGTCGGATGGCTACACCTTC. It yields the protein CASSYFREGSDGYTF.

This rearrangement joins TRBV5-4 to TRBJ2-7; 7 bases line up with TRBD1. Germline values: CDR1 SGHNT, CDR2 YYREEE (reference sequence). This CDR3 is built from 16 residues. Losses at the gene ends were 2 bases for V and 0 bases for J; bases not matched to a gene: 8. The CDR3 region has the DNA TGTGCCAGCAGCTTTACCCCGGACAGGAGCTCCTACGAGCAGTACTTC. It is translated as CASSFTPDRSSYEQYF.

The J gene is TRBJ2-7, the V gene TRBV30; 8 bases map to TRBD2. Germline V CDR1 and CDR2: GTSNPN, SVGIG (reference sequence). The CDR3 is made up of 15 amino acids. J was trimmed by 3 bases and V by 2 bases; bases with no gene match: 9. The CDR3 coding sequence is TGTGCCTGGAGTCCCAGGAGCGGGAGTATCTACGAGCAGTACTTC. Amino acid sequence: CAWSPRSGSIYEQYF. The whole variable domain, filled in from reference TRBV30 and TRBJ2-7, reads SQTIHQWPATLVQPVGSPLSLECTVEGTSNPNLYWYRQAAGRGLQLLFYSVGIGQISSEVPQNLSASRPQDRQFILSSKKLLLSDSGFYLCAWSPRSGSIYEQYFGPGTRLTVT.

This CDR3 is CASSPPSGTGTQYF. The CDR3 DNA reads TGTGCCAGCAGCCCCCCCTCCGGGACAGGGACCCAGTACTTC. The chain is built from TRBV5-6 and TRBJ2-5; 8 bases are shared with TRBD1. CDR1 SGHDT and CDR2 YYEEEE come from the germline V gene. V lost 4 bases to trimming and J lost 7 bases; unmatched junction nucleotides: 9. CDR3 length: 14 amino acids.

J is TRBJ1-2 and V is TRBV11-3; 9 positions match TRBD1. The CDR3 has 12 amino acids. J lost 8 bases, V lost 6 bases, and 4 bases had no gene match. Germline V CDR1 and CDR2: SGHNT, YENEEA. CDR3 protein: CASSSTGGGYTF. The CDR3, as DNA: TGTGCCAGCAGTTCCACAGGGGGCGGCTACACCTTC. The variable domain in full, with the rest retrieved from reference TRBV11-3 and TRBJ1-2, is EAGVVQSPRYKIIEKKQPVAFWCNPISGHNTLYWYLQNLGQGPELLIRYENEEAVDDSQLPKDRFSAERLKGVDSTLKIQPAELGDSAVYLCASSSTGGGYTFGSGTRLTVV.

V and J are TRBV27 and TRBJ2-5; D may be TRBD2 (6 bases). Germline lookup yields CDR1 MNHEY and CDR2 SMNVEV (reference sequence). The CDR3 runs 14 residues. Trimming pared 5 bases from V and 4 bases from J, leaving 14 bases between. The CDR3 region is CASSPLGRPETQYF. The CDR3 DNA reads as TGTGCCAGCAGTCCCCTTGGGAGGCCAGAGACCCAGTACTTC.

The genes are TRBV1 and TRBJ2-7. TRBV1 is given as a pseudogene. This CDR3 comprises 13 residues. The CDR3 is CTSSRFVDYEQYF. The DNA for the CDR3 is TGCACCAGCAGCCGCTTCGTCGACTACGAGCAGTACTTC.

The genes are TRBV30 and TRBJ2-7; 9 positions agree with TRBD1. The CDR3 has 13 residues. Germline CDR1 and CDR2: GTSNPN and SVGIG (reference sequence). CDR3 coding DNA: TGTGCAAGTTGGGACAGGGCTATGTTCGAGCAGTACTTC. This encodes CASWDRAMFEQYF. Supplemented by reference TRBV30 and TRBJ2-7, the full variable domain reads SQTIHQWPATLVQPVGSPLSLECTVEGTSNPNLYWYRQAAGRGLQLLFYSVGIGQISSEVPQNLSASRPQDRQFILSSKKLLLSDSGFYLCASWDRAMFEQYFGPGTRLTVT.